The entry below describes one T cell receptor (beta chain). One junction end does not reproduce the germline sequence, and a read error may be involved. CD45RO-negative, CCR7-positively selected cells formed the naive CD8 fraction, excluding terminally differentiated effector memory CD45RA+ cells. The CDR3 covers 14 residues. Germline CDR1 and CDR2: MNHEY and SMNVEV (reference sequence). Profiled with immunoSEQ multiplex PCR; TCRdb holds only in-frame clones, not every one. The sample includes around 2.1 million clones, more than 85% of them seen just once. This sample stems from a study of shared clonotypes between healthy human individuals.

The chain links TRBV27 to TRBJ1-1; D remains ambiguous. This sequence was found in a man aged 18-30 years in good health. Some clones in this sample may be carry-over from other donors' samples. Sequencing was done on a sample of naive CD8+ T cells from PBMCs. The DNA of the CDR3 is TGTGTCAGCAGTTTATTTCGCGGGAACACTGAAGCTTTCTTT. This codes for CVSSLFRGNTEAFF.